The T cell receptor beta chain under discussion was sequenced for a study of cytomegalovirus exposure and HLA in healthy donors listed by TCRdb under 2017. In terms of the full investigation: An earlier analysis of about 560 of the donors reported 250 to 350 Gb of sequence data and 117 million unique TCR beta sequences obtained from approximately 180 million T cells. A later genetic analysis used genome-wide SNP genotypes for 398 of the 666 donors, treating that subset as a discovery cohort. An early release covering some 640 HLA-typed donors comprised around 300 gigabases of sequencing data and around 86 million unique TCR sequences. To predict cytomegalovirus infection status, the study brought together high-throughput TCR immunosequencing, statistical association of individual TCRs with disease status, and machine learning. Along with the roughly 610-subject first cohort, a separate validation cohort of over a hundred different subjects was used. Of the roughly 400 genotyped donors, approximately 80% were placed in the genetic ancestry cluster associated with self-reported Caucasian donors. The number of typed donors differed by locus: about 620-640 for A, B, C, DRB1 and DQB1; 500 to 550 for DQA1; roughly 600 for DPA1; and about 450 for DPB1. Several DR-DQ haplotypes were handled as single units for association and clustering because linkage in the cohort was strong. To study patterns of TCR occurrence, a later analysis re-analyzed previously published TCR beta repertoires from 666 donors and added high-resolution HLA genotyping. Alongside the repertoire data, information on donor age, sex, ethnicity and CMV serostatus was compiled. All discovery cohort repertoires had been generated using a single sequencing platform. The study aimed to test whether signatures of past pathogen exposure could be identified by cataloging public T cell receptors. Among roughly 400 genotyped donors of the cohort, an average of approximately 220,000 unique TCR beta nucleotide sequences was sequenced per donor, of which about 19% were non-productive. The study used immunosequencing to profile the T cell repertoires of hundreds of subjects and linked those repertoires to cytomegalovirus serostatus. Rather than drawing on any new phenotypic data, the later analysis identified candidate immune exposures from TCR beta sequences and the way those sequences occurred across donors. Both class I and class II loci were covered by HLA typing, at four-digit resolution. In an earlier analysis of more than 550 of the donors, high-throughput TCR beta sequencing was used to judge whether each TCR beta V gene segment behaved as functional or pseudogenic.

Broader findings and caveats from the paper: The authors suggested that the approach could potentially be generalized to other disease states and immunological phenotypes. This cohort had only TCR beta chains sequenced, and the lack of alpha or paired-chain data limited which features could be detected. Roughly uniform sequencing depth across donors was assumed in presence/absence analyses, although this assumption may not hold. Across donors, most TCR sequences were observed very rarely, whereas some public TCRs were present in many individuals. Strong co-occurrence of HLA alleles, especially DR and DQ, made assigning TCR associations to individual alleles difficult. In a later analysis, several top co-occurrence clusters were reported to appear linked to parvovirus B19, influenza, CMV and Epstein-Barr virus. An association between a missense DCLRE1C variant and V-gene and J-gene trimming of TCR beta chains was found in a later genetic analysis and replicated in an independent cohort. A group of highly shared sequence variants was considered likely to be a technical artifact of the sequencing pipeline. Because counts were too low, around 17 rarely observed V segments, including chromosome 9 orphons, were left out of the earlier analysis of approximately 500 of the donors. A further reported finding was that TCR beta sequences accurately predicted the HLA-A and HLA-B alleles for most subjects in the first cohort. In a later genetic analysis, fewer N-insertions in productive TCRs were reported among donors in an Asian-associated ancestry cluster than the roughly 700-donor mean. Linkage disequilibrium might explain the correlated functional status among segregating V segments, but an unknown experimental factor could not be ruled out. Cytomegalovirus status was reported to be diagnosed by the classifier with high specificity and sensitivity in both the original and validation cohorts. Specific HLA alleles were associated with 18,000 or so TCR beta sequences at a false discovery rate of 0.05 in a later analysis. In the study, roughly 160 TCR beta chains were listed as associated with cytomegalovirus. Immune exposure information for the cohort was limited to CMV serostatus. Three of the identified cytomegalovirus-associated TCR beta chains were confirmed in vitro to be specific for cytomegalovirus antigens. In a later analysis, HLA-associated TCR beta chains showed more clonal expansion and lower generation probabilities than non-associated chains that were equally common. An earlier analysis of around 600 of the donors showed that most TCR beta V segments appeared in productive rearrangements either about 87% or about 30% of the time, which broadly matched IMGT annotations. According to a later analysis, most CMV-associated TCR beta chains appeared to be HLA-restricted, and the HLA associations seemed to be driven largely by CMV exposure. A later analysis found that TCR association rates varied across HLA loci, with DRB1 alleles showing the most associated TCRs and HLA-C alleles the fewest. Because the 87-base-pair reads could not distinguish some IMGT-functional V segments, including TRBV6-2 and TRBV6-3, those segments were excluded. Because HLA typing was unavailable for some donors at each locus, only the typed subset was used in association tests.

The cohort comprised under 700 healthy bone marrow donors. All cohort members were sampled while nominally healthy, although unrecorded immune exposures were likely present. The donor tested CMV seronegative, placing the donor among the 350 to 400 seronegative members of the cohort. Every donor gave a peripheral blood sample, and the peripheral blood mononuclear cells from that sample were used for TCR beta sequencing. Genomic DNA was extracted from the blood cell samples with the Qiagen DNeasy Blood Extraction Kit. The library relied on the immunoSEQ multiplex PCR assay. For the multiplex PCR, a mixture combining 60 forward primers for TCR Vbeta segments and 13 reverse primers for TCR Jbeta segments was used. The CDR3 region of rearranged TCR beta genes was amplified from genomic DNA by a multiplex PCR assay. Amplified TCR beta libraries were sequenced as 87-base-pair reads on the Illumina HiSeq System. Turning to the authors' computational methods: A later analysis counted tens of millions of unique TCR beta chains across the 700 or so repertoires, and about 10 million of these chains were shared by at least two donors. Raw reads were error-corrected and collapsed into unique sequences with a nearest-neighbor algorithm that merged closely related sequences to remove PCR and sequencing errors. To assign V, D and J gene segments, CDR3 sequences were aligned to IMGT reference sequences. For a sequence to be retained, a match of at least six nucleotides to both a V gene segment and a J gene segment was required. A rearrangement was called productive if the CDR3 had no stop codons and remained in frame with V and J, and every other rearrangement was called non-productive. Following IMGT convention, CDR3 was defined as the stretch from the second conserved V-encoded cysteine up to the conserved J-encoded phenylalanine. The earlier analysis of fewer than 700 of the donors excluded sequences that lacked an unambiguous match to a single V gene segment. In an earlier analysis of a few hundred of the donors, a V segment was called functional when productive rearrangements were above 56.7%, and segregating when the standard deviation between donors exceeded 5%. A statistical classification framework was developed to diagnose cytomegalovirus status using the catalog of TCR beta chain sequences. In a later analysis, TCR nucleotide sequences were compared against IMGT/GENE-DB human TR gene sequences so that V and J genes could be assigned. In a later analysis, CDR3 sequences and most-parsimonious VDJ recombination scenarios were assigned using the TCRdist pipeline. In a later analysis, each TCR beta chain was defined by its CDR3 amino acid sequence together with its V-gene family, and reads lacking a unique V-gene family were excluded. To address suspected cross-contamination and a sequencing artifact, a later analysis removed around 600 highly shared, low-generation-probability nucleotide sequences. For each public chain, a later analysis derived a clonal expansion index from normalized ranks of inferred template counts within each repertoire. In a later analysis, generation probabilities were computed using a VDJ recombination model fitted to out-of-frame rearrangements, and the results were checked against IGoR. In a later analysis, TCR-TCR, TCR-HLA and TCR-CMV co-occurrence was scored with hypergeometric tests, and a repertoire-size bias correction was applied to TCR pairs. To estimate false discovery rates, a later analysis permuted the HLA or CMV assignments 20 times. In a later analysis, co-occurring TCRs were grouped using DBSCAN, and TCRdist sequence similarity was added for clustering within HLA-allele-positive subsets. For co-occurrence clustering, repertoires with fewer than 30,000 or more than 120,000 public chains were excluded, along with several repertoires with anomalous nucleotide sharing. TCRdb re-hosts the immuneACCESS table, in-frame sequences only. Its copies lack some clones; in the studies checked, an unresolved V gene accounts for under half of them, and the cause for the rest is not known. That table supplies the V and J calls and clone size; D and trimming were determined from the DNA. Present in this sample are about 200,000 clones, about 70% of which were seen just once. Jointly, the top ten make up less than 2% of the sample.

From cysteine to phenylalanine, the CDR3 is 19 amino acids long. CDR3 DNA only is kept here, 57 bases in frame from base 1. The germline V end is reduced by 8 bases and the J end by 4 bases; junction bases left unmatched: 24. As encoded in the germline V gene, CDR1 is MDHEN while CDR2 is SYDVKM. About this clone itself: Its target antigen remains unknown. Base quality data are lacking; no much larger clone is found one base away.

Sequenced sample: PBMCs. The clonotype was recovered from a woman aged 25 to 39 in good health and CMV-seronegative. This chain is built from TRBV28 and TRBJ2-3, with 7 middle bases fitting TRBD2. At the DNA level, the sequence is TGTGCCAGCCAAACTGGGGAAGCGGGAAGGTATATAATCGCAGATACGCAGTATTTT. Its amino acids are CASQTGEAGRYIIADTQYF.